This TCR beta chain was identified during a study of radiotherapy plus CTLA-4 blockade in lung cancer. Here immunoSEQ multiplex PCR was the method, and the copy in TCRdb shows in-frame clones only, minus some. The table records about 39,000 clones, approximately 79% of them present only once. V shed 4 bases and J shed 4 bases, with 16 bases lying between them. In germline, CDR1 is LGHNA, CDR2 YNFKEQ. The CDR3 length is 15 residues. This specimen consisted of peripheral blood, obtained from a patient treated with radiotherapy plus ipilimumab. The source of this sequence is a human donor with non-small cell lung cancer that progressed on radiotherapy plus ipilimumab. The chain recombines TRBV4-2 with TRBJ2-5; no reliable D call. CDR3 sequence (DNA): TGTGCCAGCAGCCCCGGCCTAGGTGAAACAGAGACCCAGTACTTC. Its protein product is CASSPGLGETETQYF.